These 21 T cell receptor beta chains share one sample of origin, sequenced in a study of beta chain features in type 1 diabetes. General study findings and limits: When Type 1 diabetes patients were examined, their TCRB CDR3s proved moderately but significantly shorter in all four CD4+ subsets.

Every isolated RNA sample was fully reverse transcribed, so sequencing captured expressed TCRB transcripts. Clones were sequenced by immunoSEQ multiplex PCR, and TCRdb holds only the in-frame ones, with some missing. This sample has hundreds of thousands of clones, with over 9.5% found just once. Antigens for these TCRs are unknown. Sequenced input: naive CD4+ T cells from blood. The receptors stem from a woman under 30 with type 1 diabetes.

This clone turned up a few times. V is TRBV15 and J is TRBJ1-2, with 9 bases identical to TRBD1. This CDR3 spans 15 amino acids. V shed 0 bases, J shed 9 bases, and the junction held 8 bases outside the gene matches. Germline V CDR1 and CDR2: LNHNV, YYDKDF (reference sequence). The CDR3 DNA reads TGTGCCACCAGCAGAGATCCTTACGGACAGGGGAGCTACACCTTC. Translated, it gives CATSRDPYGQGSYTF.

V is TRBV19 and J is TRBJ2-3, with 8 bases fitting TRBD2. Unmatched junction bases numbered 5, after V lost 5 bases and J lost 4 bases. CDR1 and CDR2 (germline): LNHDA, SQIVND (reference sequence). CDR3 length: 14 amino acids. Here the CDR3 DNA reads TGTGCCAGTAGTCTGAGCGGGGGTGCAGATACGCAGTATTTT. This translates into CASSLSGGADTQYF.

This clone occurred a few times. Here the CDR3 DNA reads TGTGCCAGCAGCAAAGACAGGTACGAGCAGTACTTC. This sequence encodes CASSKDRYEQYF. The rearrangement uses TRBV21-1 and TRBJ2-7; the DNA was not compared with TRBD1, the D call given in the table. TRBV21-1 is a pseudogene locus. CDR3 length: 12 residues.

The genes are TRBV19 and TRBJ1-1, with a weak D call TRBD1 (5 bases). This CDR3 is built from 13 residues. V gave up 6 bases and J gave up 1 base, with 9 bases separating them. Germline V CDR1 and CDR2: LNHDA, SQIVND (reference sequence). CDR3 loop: CASRTTGNTEAFF. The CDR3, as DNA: TGTGCCAGTAGGACCACAGGGAACACTGAAGCTTTCTTT. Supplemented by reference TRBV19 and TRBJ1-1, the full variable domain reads DGGITQSPKYLFRKEGQNVTLSCEQNLNHDAMYWYRQDPGQGLRLIYYSQIVNDFQKGDIAEGYSVSREKKESFPLTVTSAQKNPTAFYLCASRTTGNTEAFFGQGTRLTVV.

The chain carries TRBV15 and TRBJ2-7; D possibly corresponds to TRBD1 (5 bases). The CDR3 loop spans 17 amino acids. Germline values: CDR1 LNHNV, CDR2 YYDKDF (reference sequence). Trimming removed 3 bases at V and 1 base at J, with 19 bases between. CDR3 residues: CATSSGMGQDGSYEQYF. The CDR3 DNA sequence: TGTGCCACCAGCAGTGGAATGGGGCAGGACGGGTCCTACGAGCAGTACTTC.

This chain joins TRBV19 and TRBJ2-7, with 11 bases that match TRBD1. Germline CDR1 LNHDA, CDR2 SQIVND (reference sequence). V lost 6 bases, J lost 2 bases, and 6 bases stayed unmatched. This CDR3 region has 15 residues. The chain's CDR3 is CASSPDRGHPYEQYF. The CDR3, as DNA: TGTGCCAGTAGCCCGGACAGGGGGCACCCCTACGAGCAGTACTTC.

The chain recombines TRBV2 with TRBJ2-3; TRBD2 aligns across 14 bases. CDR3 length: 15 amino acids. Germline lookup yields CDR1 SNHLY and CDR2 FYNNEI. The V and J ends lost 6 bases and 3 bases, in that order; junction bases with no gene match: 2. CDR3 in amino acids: CASRGLAGVTDTQYF. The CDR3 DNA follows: TGTGCCAGCAGGGGACTAGCGGGGGTGACAGATACGCAGTATTTT.

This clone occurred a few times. The CDR3 protein is CASSRDRDPEQFF. The CDR3 DNA reads TGTGCCAGCAGTCGGGACAGGGACCCTGAGCAGTTCTTC. The rearrangement joins TRBV2 to TRBJ2-1; TRBD1 matches 9 bases. CDR1 and CDR2 from the germline V gene are SNHLY and FYNNEI. With V trimmed by 5 bases and J by 9 bases, 5 bases remained unmatched. The CDR3 has 13 residues.

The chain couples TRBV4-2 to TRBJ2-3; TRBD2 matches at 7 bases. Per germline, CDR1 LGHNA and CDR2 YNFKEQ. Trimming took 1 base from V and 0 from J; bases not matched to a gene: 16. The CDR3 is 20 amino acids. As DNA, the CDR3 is TGTGCCAGCAGCCAAGTGTTGTCTCGCGCGGGAGTCCCTAGCACAGATACGCAGTATTTT. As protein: CASSQVLSRAGVPSTDTQYF.

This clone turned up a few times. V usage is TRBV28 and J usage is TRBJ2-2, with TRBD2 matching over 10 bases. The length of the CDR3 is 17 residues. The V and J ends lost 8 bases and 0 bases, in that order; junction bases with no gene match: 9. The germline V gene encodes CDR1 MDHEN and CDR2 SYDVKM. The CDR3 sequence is CASVKLAGGPNTGELFF. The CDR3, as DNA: TGTGCCAGCGTGAAATTAGCGGGAGGACCGAACACCGGGGAGCTGTTTTTT.

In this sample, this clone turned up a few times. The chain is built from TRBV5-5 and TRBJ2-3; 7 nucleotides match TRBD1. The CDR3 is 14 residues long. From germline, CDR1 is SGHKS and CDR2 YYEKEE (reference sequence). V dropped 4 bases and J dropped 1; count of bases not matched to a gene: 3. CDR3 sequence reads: CASSNDRGTDTQYF. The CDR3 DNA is TGTGCCAGCAGCAATGACAGGGGCACAGATACGCAGTATTTT.

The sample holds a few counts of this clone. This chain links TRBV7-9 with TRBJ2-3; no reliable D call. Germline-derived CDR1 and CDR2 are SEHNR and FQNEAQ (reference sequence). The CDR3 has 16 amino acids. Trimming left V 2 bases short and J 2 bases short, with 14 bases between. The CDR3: CASSLSASQNTDTQYF. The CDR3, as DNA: TGTGCCAGCAGCTTAAGTGCGTCACAGAACACAGATACGCAGTATTTT.

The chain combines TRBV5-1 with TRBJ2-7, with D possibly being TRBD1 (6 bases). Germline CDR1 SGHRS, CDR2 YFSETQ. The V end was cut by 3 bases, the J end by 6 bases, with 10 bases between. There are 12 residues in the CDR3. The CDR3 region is CASSSDSSEQYF. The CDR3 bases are TGCGCCAGCAGCTCGGACAGCTCCGAGCAGTACTTC.

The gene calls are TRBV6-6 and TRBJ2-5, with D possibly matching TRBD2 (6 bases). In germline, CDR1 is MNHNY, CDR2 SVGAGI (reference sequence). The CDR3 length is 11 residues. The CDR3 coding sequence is TGTGCTTCAGCGGGCGGGGAGACCCAGTACTTC. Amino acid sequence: CASAGGETQYF.

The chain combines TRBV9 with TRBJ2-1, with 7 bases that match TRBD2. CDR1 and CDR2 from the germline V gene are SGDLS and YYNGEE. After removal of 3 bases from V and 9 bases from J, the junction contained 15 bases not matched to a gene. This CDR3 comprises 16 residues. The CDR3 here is CASSEPPGGRSIEQFF. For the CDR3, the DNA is TGTGCCAGCAGCGAACCCCCCGGCGGGAGAAGTATTGAGCAGTTCTTC.

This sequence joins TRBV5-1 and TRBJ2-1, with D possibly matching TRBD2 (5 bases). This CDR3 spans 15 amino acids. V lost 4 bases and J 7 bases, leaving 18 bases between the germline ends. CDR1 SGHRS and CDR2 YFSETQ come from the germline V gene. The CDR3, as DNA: TGCGCCAGCAGCCTTGACCCCCGGGGTAGGAATGAGCAGTTCTTC. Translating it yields CASSLDPRGRNEQFF.

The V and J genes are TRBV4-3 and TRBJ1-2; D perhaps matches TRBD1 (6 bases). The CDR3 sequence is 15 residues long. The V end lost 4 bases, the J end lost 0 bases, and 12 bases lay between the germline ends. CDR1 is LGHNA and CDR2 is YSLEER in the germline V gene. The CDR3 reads CASSPGQLANYGYTF. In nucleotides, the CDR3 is TGCGCCAGCAGCCCCGGACAGCTCGCTAACTATGGCTACACCTTC.

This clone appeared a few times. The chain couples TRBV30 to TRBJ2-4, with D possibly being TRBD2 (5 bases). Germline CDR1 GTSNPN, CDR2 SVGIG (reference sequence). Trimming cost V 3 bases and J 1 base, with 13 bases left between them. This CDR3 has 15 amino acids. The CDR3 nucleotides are TGTGCCTGGAGGAACAAAAGGGAGGCCAAAAACATTCAGTACTTC. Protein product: CAWRNKREAKNIQYF.

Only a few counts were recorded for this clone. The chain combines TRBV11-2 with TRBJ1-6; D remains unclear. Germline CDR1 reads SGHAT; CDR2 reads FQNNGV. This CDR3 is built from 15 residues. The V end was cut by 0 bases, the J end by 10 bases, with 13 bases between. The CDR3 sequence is CASSLESGSGSPLHF. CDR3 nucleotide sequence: TGTGCCAGCAGCTTAGAGAGTGGTTCGGGGTCACCCCTCCACTTT. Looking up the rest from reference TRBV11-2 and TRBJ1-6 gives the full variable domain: EAGVAQSPRYKIIEKRQSVAFWCNPISGHATLYWYQQILGQGPKLLIQFQNNGVVDDSQLPKDRFSAERLKGVDSTLKIQPAKLEDSAVYLCASSLESGSGSPLHFGNGTRLTVT.

The CDR3 is CAPPTASNQPQHF. For the CDR3, the DNA is TGTGCCCCCCCGACAGCTAGCAATCAGCCCCAGCATTTT. The genes are TRBV7-9 and TRBJ1-5; D possibly corresponds to TRBD1 (5 bases). This CDR3 region has 13 residues. CDR1 SEHNR and CDR2 FQNEAQ come from the germline V gene (reference sequence). The V gene lost 11 bases and the J gene lost 0 bases, with 11 bases spanning the gap.

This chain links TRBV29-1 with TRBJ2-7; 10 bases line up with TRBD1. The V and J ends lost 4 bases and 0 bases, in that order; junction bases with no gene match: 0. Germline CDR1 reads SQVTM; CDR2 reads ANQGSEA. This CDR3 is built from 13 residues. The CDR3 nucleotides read TGCAGCGTTGGGACAGGGGGCTCCTACGAGCAGTACTTC. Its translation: CSVGTGGSYEQYF.